The clone carrying this TCR beta chain has ten or more counts. The length of the CDR3 is 14 residues. Unmatched junction bases numbered 7, after V lost 6 bases and J lost 4 bases. The germline V gene has CDR1 LGHDT and CDR2 YNNKEL (reference sequence). The source of the sample is a study of patients with pleural tuberculosis. MiXCR was run by TCRdb on the reads, yielding one entry per CDR3 protein. The sample lists 45,000 to 55,000 distinct CDR3 sequences; less than 9.5% were seen once. This clonotype was sampled from a human donor with pleural tuberculosis. The rearrangement links TRBV3-1 to TRBJ1-1; 8 bases map to TRBD1. This CDR3 reads CASRSETGGTEAFF. The CDR3 nucleotides read TGTGCCAGCAGGTCGGAAACAGGGGGCACTGAAGCTTTCTTT.